This TCR beta chain was captured by sequencing in a study of T-cell reconstitution after alpha-beta-depleted transplantation in children. Study conclusions and caveats: Some patients showed high day-60 TCRbeta diversity, which derived from surviving recipient T cells and thymic progenitors. It was reported that alpha-beta T cells came from several hundred expanded graft clones (about two months after transplant). At one year after transplant, newly produced T cells mostly accounted for T-cell counts and diversity.

Remarks on this clonotype: The antigen is undetermined.

Preparation of the TCRbeta library was carried out with unique molecular identifiers. TCRdb passed the PCR reads through MiXCR, listing each CDR3 protein once. The profile shows under 150,000 distinct CDR3 sequences, around 9.8% of them singletons. This CDR3 contains 16 residues. Per the germline V gene, CDR1 is SGDLS and CDR2 is YYNGEE. V was cut by 4 bases and J by 0 bases, with 11 bases left in between. This specimen consisted of PBMCs, mostly from graft donor cells, obtained 180 days after TCRalphabeta/CD19-depleted stem cell transplant. The source is a girl under three years old who had a stem cell transplant for combined immunodeficiency, so the T cells may come from the graft donor. V is TRBV9 and J is TRBJ2-6; D remains ambiguous. CDR3 residues: CASSPDSRSGANVLTF. Here the CDR3 DNA reads TGTGCCAGCAGCCCAGACTCGCGCTCTGGGGCCAACGTCCTGACTTTC. Full variable domain (missing parts from reference TRBV9 and TRBJ2-6): DSGVTQTPKHLITATGQRVTLRCSPRSGDLSVYWYQQSLDQGLQFLIQYYNGEERAKGNILERFSAQQFPDLHSELNLSSLELGDSALYFCASSPDSRSGANVLTFGAGSRLTVL.